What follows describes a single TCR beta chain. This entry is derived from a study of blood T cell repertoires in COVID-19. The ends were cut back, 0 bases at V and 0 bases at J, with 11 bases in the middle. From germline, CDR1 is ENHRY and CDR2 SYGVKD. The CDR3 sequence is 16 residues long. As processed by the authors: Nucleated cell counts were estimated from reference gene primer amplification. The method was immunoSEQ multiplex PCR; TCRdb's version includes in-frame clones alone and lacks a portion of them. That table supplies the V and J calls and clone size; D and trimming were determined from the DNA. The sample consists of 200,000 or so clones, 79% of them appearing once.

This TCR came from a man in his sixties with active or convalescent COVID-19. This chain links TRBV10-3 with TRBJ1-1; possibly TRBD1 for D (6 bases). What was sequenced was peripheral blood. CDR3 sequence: CAISESGQRLNTEAFF. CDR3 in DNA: TGTGCCATCAGTGAGTCCGGACAGCGACTGAACACTGAAGCTTTCTTT.